This T cell receptor (beta chain) was captured by sequencing in a study of human T cells and chemical hapten exposure. Noted time point: patch test 1, 2 weeks after DPC sensitization. Treatment given: therapeutic diphenylcyclopropenone sensitization with weekly scalp DPC. The CDR3 contains 15 residues. This clonotype appeared many times. TCRdb re-called the RACE reads with MiXCR, one entry per CDR3 protein. The sample holds 340,000 or so distinct CDR3 sequences; around 7% are singletons and the top ten take roughly 8%. The chain carries TRBV21-1 and TRBJ2-7. TRBV21-1 is tagged as a pseudogene. The TCR was taken from a woman younger than 35 with alopecia areata. Some clones in this sample may be carry-over from other donors' samples. The source material was whole blood, sampled in connection with sensitization to the hapten diphenylcyclopropenone (DPC). The CDR3 nucleotides are TGTGCCAGCAGCAAAGATGAAGGGAGCTCCTACGAGCAGTACTTC. Amino acids: CASSKDEGSSYEQYF.